This T cell receptor (beta chain) was recorded in a study of CD8+ T cells in alopecia areata. The overall study: Treated patients received oral tofacitinib, 5 to 10 mg twice daily.

The V and J ends lost 3 bases and 5 bases respectively, with 10 bases between them. The germline gives CDR1 GTSNPN, CDR2 SVGIG (reference sequence). The CDR3 extends over 12 amino acids. Investigators isolated RNA and reverse transcribed it into cDNA to act as the sequencing template. Sequencing was performed with immunoSEQ multiplex PCR; in TCRdb, only in-frame clones are kept and a portion is missing. Of 110,000 or so clones listed, 50% to 65% are singletons. Regarding treatment: oral pan-JAK inhibitor, 5-10 mg twice daily. The receptor was derived from a human donor with alopecia areata. The sequences come from CD4+ T cells sorted from blood, collected at week 24, from a patient treated with tofacitinib. The chain uses TRBV30 and TRBJ1-1; D unresolved. CDR3 region: CAWSLSRTEAFF. The CDR3 region has the DNA TGTGCCTGGAGCCTCAGCCGGACTGAAGCTTTCTTT. The full variable domain, rest sourced from reference TRBV30 and TRBJ1-1, is SQTIHQWPATLVQPVGSPLSLECTVEGTSNPNLYWYRQAAGRGLQLLFYSVGIGQISSEVPQNLSASRPQDRQFILSSKKLLLSDSGFYLCAWSLSRTEAFFGQGTRLTVV.